Below, 23 T cell receptor beta chains from the same sample are listed, as sequenced in a study of blood T cell repertoires in COVID-19. TCRdb keeps only in-frame clones here, not all; method: immunoSEQ multiplex PCR. The table lists approximately 290,000 clones, roughly 89% of them singletons, with around 4.3% in the top ten. Sequencing used PBMCs or T cells enriched from blood (not recorded which). The receptors were sampled from a woman between 18 and 29 years old with acute COVID-19.

The chain joins TRBV18 to TRBJ1-5, with 7 positions matching TRBD1. The CDR3 sequence is 14 residues long. V shed 4 bases and J 2 bases; nucleotides not matched to a gene: 2. Germline CDR1 is KGHSH and CDR2 is LQKENI. The CDR3 nucleotides read TGTGCCAGCTCACTAGGACAGGGCAATCAGCCCCAGCATTTT. Its protein is CASSLGQGNQPQHF.

The chain recombines TRBV28 with TRBJ2-7, with D maybe TRBD1 (5 bases). Germline V lookup: CDR1 MDHEN, CDR2 SYDVKM. The CDR3 consists of 15 residues. Trimming took 6 bases from V and 7 from J, leaving 22 bases between them. The CDR3, as DNA: TGTGCCAGCAGCCCCGGATGGGGCCTCGCCGGGGAGCAGTACTTC. Translated: CASSPGWGLAGEQYF.

The chain employs TRBV30 and TRBJ1-5; TRBD1 agrees at 9 bases. The CDR3 runs 16 residues. The germline V gene has CDR1 GTSNPN and CDR2 SVGIG (reference sequence). V trimming: 3 bases; J trimming: 6 bases; junction bases outside the gene matches: 12. The CDR3 loop is CAWRRSTGGAGQPQHF. The CDR3 DNA reads TGTGCCTGGAGGCGAAGTACAGGGGGCGCGGGTCAGCCCCAGCATTTT. Full variable domain (missing parts from reference TRBV30 and TRBJ1-5): SQTIHQWPATLVQPVGSPLSLECTVEGTSNPNLYWYRQAAGRGLQLLFYSVGIGQISSEVPQNLSASRPQDRQFILSSKKLLLSDSGFYLCAWRRSTGGAGQPQHFGDGTRLSIL.

The chain links TRBV7-2 to TRBJ1-5, with TRBD1 identical over 9 bases. This CDR3 has 14 residues. CDR1 is SGHTA, CDR2 FQGNSA, per germline. Losses at the gene ends were 5 bases for V and 3 bases for J; bases not matched to a gene: 2. CDR3 in DNA: TGTGCCAGCAGCGGGACAGGGTTCAATCAGCCCCAGCATTTT. Its protein is CASSGTGFNQPQHF.

This clone showed up just a few times. J is TRBJ2-1 and V is TRBV19; 12 nucleotides agree with TRBD2. In germline, CDR1 is LNHDA, CDR2 SQIVND (reference sequence). V was clipped by 3 bases and J by 0 bases; unmatched bases: 6. The CDR3 spans 18 residues. The CDR3 region is CASSMDGTSGSSYNEQFF. CDR3 DNA sequence: TGTGCCAGTAGTATGGATGGGACTAGCGGGTCCTCCTACAATGAGCAGTTCTTC.

V usage is TRBV27 and J usage is TRBJ1-5, with D perhaps TRBD1 (6 bases). This CDR3 has 13 residues. Trimming cost V 3 bases and J 6 bases, with 9 bases left between them. The germline gives CDR1 MNHEY, CDR2 SMNVEV (reference sequence). This CDR3 reads CASSLHRAQPQHF. CDR3 DNA: TGTGCCAGCAGTTTGCACAGGGCTCAGCCCCAGCATTTT.

This clone was found once. This chain links TRBV11-3 with TRBJ2-5; 8 positions agree with TRBD2. V lost 6 bases, J lost 4 bases, and 10 bases stayed unmatched. This CDR3 spans 15 amino acids. Per the germline V gene, CDR1 is SGHNT and CDR2 is YENEEA. The chain's CDR3 is CASRVTGTRGETQYF. Here the CDR3 DNA reads TGTGCCAGCAGAGTAACCGGGACTAGAGGAGAGACCCAGTACTTC.

The chain links TRBV18 to TRBJ1-1; 7 bases are shared with TRBD1. Trimming took 3 bases from V and 5 from J; bases not matched to a gene: 6. This CDR3 spans 14 amino acids. Germline V gives CDR1 KGHSH, CDR2 LQKENI. CDR3 in DNA: TGTGCCAGCTCACCGACCCCAGGGGGGACTGAAGCTTTCTTT. Its protein is CASSPTPGGTEAFF.

The chain is built from TRBV7-9 and TRBJ1-2, with D unresolved. The CDR3 covers 14 residues. Germline V gene data show CDR1 as SEHNR and CDR2 as FQNEAQ (reference sequence). V lost 2 bases, J lost 0 bases, and 7 bases lay in between. CDR3 nucleotide sequence: TGTGCCAGCAGCTTAAGTCCGGCTAACTATGGCTACACCTTC. This codes for CASSLSPANYGYTF.

The chain joins TRBV9 to TRBJ1-5, with D tentatively TRBD1 (5 bases). V was clipped by 3 bases and J by 0 bases, with 7 bases between them. In germline, CDR1 is SGDLS, CDR2 YYNGEE. This CDR3 comprises 14 residues. The CDR3, as DNA: TGTGCCAGCAGCGAGACAGATAGCAATCAGCCCCAGCATTTT. This sequence encodes CASSETDSNQPQHF.

This clone was seen only once. The gene calls are TRBV25-1 and TRBJ1-3, with a possible D match to TRBD1 (5 bases). Trimming removed 7 bases from V and 4 bases from J, with 8 bases in between. CDR3 length: 12 residues. Germline V CDR1 and CDR2: MGHDK, SYGVNS. Here the CDR3 DNA reads TGTGCCAGCATCTCAGGGGGAAACACCATATATTTT. Residues: CASISGGNTIYF.

The chain links TRBV30 to TRBJ2-6, with TRBD1 as a possible D gene (6 bases). This CDR3 is 14 amino acids long. V dropped 4 bases and J dropped 1 base, with 8 bases sitting between them. The V gene's germline CDR1 is GTSNPN and CDR2 SVGIG (reference sequence). CDR3 nucleotides: TGTGCCTGGACCACAGGGTCTGGGGCCAACGTCCTGACTTTC. Residues: CAWTTGSGANVLTF.

J is TRBJ1-2 and V is TRBV3-1 (or the pseudogene TRBV3-2); TRBD1 might be the D (5 bases). The V and J ends lost 4 bases and 7 bases respectively, with 28 bases between them. Per germline, CDR1 LGHDT and CDR2 YNNKEL (reference sequence). The CDR3 totals 18 residues. CDR3 protein: CASSPLLTGKGLLGGYTF. The CDR3 DNA reads TGTGCCAGCAGCCCCCTCCTTACAGGAAAAGGTCTTCTCGGTGGCTACACCTTC.

The chain recombines TRBV5-6 with TRBJ2-7; the match to TRBD1 covers 7 bases. CDR1 is SGHDT, CDR2 YYEEEE, per germline. The V and J ends lost 0 bases and 3 bases, in that order; junction bases with no gene match: 12. The CDR3 runs 17 residues. CDR3 sequence reads: CASSLGQGSVSIYEQYF. DNA of the CDR3: TGTGCCAGCAGCTTGGGACAGGGAAGTGTTTCGATCTACGAGCAGTACTTC.

The CDR3 sequence: CASKSYKNIQYF. CDR3 bases: TGTGCCAGCAAGAGCTACAAAAACATTCAGTACTTC. The chain is built from TRBV6-5 and TRBJ2-4; D gene ambiguous. The CDR3 runs to 12 residues. Germline assignment: CDR1 MNHEY and CDR2 SVGAGI. V lost 7 bases, J lost 3 bases, and 7 bases lay in between.

The chain uses TRBV3-1 (or the pseudogene TRBV3-2) and TRBJ1-6; D call uncertain. This CDR3 has 15 residues. V was shortened by 1 base and J by 14 bases, with 18 bases between the two germline ends. From germline, CDR1 is LGHDT and CDR2 YNNKEL (reference sequence). This CDR3 reads CASSQVRVPQDTLHF. CDR3 sequence (DNA): TGTGCCAGCAGCCAAGTACGAGTCCCCCAGGATACCCTCCACTTT.

The V gene is TRBV3-1 (or the pseudogene TRBV3-2), the J gene TRBJ2-7; 9 bases map to TRBD2. The junction had 6 bases not matched to a gene; V was cut back by 0 bases and J by 6 bases. There are 15 residues in the CDR3. The germline gives CDR1 LGHDT, CDR2 YNNKEL (reference sequence). In DNA, the CDR3 is TGTGCCAGCAGCCAAGAGGGCGGGAGGGCCTCCGAGCAGTACTTC. It translates to CASSQEGGRASEQYF.

The V call is TRBV27, the J call TRBJ1-5; no clear D. With 3 bases removed from V and 2 bases from J, the gap between germline ends came to 11 bases. Germline CDR1 and CDR2: MNHEY and SMNVEV (reference sequence). The CDR3 runs to 15 residues. The CDR3 is CASSLVAGGNQPQHF. CDR3 nucleotide sequence: TGTGCCAGCAGTTTGGTCGCCGGGGGCAATCAGCCCCAGCATTTT.

The chain joins TRBV11-2 to TRBJ1-3; 9 nucleotides match TRBD1. Germline lookup yields CDR1 SGHAT and CDR2 FQNNGV. The CDR3 totals 15 residues. V was clipped by 5 bases and J by 3 bases; unmatched bases: 5. The CDR3 loop is CASSADRGSGNTIYF. In DNA, the CDR3 is TGTGCCAGCAGCGCAGACAGGGGGAGTGGAAACACCATATATTTT.

The chain carries TRBV24-1 and TRBJ1-2, with D uncertain. CDR1 KGHDR and CDR2 SFDVKD come from the germline V gene. This CDR3 comprises 16 residues. With 4 bases removed from V and 5 bases from J, the gap between germline ends came to 19 bases. DNA of the CDR3: TGTGCCACCAGTGAATGGACGGGGAGACCCCATTATGGCTACACCTTC. This codes for CATSEWTGRPHYGYTF.

The chain is built from TRBV28 and TRBJ2-7; 11 bases match TRBD2. CDR3 length: 15 residues. The V and J ends lost 1 base and 3 bases, in that order; junction bases with no gene match: 2. Germline V CDR1 and CDR2: MDHEN, SYDVKM. The CDR3, as DNA: TGTGCCAGCAGTTTATTAGCGGGAGGGAACTACGAGCAGTACTTC. Protein product: CASSLLAGGNYEQYF.

As DNA, the CDR3 is TGTGCCACCAGCAGAGATACCCCTAGTGAAAAACTGTTTTTT. Residues: CATSRDTPSEKLFF. The rearrangement joins TRBV15 to TRBJ1-4; no reliable D call. The germline V gene encodes CDR1 LNHNV and CDR2 YYDKDF (reference sequence). The CDR3 consists of 14 residues. V gave up 0 bases and J gave up 7 bases, with 9 bases separating them.

The rearrangement uses TRBV15 and TRBJ2-4; 12 nucleotides line up with TRBD2. The CDR3 runs 16 residues. CDR1 and CDR2 (germline): LNHNV, YYDKDF (reference sequence). With 8 bases clipped from V and 0 bases from J, the junction kept 5 bases outside the gene matches. Written as DNA, the CDR3 is TGTGCCACCGCGGCTAGCGGGAGGGGAGCCAAAAACATTCAGTACTTC. Translation: CATAASGRGAKNIQYF.